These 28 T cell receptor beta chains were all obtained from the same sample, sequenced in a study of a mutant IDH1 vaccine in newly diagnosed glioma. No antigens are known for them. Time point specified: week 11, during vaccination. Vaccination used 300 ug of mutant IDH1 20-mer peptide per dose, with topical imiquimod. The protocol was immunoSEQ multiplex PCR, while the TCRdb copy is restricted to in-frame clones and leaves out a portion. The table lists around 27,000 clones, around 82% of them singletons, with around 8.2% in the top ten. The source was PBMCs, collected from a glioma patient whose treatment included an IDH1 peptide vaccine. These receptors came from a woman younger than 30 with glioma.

CDR3 amino acids: CASGQSSYEQYF. The CDR3 DNA sequence: TGTGCCAGCGGACAGAGCTCCTACGAGCAGTACTTC. This sequence joins TRBV6-6 and TRBJ2-7; the D gene is possibly TRBD1 (6 bases). V shed 8 bases and J shed 0 bases, with 8 bases lying between them. Germline V gene lookup returns CDR1 MNHNY and CDR2 SVGAGI (reference sequence). The CDR3 has 12 residues.

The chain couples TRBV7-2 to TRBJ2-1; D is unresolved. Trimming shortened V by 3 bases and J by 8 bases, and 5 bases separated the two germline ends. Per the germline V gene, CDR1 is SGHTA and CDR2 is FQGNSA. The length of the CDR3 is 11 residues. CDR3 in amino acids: CASSFFDEQFF. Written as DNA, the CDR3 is TGTGCCAGCAGCTTCTTTGATGAGCAGTTCTTC.

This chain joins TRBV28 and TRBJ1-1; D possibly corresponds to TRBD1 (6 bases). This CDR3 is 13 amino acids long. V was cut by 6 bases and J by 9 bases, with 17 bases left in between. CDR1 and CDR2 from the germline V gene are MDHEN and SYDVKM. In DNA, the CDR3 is TGTGCCAGCAGCCTCGGACAGACCAAAAAAGCTTTCTTT. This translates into CASSLGQTKKAFF.

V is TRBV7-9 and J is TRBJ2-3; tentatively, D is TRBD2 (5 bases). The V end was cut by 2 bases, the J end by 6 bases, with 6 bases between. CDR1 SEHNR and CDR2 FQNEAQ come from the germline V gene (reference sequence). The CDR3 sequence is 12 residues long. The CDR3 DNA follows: TGTGCCAGCAGCTTATCTAGCGATACGCAGTATTTT. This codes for CASSLSSDTQYF.

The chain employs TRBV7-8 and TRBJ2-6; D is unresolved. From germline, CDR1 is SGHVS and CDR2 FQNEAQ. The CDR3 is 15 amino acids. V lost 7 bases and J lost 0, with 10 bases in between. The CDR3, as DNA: TGTGCCAGCACCGGACCGAGCTCTGGGGCCAACGTCCTGACTTTC. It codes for CASTGPSSGANVLTF.

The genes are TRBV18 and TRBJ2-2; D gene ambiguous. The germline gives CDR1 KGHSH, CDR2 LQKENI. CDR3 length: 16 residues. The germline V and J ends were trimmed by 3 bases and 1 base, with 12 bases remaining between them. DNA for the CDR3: TGTGCCAGCTCACCTACATCACTGAAGAACACCGGGGAGCTGTTTTTT. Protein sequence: CASSPTSLKNTGELFF.

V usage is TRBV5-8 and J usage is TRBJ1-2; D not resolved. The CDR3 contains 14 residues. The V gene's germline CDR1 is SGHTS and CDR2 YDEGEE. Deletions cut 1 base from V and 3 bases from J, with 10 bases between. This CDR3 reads CASSLRASDYGYTF. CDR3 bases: TGTGCCAGCAGCTTGCGGGCATCCGACTATGGCTACACCTTC.

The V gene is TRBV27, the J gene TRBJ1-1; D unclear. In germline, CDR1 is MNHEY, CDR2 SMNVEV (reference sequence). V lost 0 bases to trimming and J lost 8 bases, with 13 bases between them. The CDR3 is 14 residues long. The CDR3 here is CASSLSRAMGEAFF. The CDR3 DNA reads TGTGCCAGCAGTTTATCGAGAGCTATGGGCGAAGCTTTCTTT.

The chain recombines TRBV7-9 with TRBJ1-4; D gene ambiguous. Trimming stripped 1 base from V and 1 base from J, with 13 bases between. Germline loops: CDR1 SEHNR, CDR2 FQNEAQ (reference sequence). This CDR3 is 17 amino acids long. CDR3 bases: TGTGCCAGCAGCTTAGACCTCCCGGGGATAACTAATGAAAAACTGTTTTTT. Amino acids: CASSLDLPGITNEKLFF.

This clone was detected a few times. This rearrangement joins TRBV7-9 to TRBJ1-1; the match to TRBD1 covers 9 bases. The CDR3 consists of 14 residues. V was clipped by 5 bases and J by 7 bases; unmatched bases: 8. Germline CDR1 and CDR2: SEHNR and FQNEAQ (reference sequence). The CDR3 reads CASSEGTGKVEAFF. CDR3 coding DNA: TGTGCCAGCAGCGAGGGGACAGGGAAGGTTGAAGCTTTCTTT.

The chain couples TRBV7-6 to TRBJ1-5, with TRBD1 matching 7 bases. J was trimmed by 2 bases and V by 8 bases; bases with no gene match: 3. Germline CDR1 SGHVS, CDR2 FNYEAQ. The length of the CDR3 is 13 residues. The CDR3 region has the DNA TGTGCCAGCGGTACAGGGGGCAATCAGCCCCAGCATTTT. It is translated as CASGTGGNQPQHF.

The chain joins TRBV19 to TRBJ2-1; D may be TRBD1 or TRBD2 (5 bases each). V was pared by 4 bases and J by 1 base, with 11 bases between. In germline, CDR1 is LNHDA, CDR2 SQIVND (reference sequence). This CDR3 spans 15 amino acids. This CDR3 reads CASSKGPDSYNEQFF. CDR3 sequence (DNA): TGTGCCAGTAGTAAGGGACCCGATTCCTACAATGAGCAGTTCTTC.

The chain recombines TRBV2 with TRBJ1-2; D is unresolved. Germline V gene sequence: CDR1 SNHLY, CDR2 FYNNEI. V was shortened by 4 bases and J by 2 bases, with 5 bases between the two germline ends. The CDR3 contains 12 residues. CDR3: CASSVTNYGYTF. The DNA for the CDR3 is TGTGCCAGCAGTGTGACCAACTATGGCTACACCTTC.

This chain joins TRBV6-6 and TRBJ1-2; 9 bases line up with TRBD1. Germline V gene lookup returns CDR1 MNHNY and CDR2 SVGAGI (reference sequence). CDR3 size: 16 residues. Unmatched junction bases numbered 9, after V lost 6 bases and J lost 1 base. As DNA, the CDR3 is TGTGCCAGCAGCCACATCGGACAGGGGTTTAACTATGGCTACACCTTC. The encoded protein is CASSHIGQGFNYGYTF.

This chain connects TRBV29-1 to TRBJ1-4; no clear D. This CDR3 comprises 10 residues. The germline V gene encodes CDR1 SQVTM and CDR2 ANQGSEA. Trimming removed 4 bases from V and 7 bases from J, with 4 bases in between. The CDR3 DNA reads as TGCAGCGTTGTGGCTGAAAAACTGTTTTTT. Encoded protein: CSVVAEKLFF. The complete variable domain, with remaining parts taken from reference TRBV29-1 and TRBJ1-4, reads SAVISQKPSRDICQRGTSLTIQCQVDSQVTMMFWYRQQPGQSLTLIATANQGSEATYESGFVIDKFPISRPNLTFSTLTVSNMSPEDSSIYLCSVVAEKLFFGSGTQLSVL.

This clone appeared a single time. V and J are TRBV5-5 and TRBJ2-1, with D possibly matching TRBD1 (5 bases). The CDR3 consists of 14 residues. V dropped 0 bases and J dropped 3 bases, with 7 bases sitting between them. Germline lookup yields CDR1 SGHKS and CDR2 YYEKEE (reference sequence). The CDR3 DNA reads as TGTGCCAGCAGCTTGGACAGGATCTACAATGAGCAGTTCTTC. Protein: CASSLDRIYNEQFF.

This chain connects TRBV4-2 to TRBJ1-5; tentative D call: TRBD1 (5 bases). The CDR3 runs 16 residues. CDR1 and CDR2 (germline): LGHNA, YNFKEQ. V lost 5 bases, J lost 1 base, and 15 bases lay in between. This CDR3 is CASSLGGQGSNQPQHF. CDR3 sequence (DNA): TGTGCCAGCAGCTTGGGAGGGCAGGGAAGCAATCAGCCCCAGCATTTT.

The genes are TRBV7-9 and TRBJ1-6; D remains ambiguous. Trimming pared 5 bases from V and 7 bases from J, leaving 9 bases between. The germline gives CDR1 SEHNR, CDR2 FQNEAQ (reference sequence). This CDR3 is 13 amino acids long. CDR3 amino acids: CASSQTGNSPLHF. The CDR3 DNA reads TGTGCCAGCAGCCAGACTGGGAATTCACCCCTCCACTTT.

CDR3 DNA: TGTGCCAGCAGAGTACAGGGGGGGCCCTACGAGCAGTACTTC. Translated, it gives CASRVQGGPYEQYF. The rearrangement joins TRBV6-1 to TRBJ2-7; weak D call: TRBD1 (8 bases). This CDR3 comprises 14 residues. Between the trimmed V and J ends, which lost 6 bases and 2 bases, there was a span of 14 bases. The V gene's germline CDR1 is MNHNS and CDR2 SASEGT.

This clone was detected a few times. The CDR3 bases are TGTGCCATCAGTGATGGAGCGACCCAGCATTTT. Its translation is CAISDGATQHF. This chain joins TRBV10-3 and TRBJ1-5; D is unclear. The CDR3 is 11 amino acids. V lost 3 bases and J lost 11, with 8 bases in between. The germline CDR1 and CDR2 sequences are ENHRY and SYGVKD.

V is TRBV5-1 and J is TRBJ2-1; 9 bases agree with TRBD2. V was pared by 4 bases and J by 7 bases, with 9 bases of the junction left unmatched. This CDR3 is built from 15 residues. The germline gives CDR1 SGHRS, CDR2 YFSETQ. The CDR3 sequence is CASSPSGATGNEQFF. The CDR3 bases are TGCGCCAGCAGCCCTAGCGGGGCCACGGGGAATGAGCAGTTCTTC. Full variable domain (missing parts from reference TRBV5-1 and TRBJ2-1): KAGVTQTPRYLIKTRGQQVTLSCSPISGHRSVSWYQQTPGQGLQFLFEYFSETQRNKGNFPGRFSGRQFSNSRSEMNVSTLELGDSALYLCASSPSGATGNEQFFGPGTRLTVL.

CDR3 in amino acids: CASSLNREWSDGYTF. The CDR3 coding sequence is TGTGCCAGCAGCTTAAACAGGGAGTGGTCGGATGGCTACACCTTC. The chain carries TRBV5-4 and TRBJ1-2; D perhaps matches TRBD1 (6 bases). V lost 2 bases to trimming and J lost 6 bases, with 17 bases between them. Germline CDR1 SGHNT, CDR2 YYREEE (reference sequence). There are 15 residues in the CDR3.

DNA for the CDR3: TGTGCCAGCAGCTTACCCGACAGCCCCTACGAGCAGTACTTC. It is translated as CASSLPDSPYEQYF. The chain joins TRBV13 to TRBJ2-7, with a possible D match to TRBD1 (5 bases). Trimming stripped 2 bases from V and 2 bases from J, with 10 bases between. The CDR3 spans 14 residues. Germline loops: CDR1 PRHDT, CDR2 FYEKMQ (reference sequence).

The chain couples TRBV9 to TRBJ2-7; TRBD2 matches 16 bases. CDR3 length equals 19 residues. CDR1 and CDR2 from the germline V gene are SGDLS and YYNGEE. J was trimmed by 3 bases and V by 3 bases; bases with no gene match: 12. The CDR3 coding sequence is TGTGCCAGCAGCGCGGGGACTAGCGGGAGGGCCGAAAGCTTCTACGAGCAGTACTTC. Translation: CASSAGTSGRAESFYEQYF.

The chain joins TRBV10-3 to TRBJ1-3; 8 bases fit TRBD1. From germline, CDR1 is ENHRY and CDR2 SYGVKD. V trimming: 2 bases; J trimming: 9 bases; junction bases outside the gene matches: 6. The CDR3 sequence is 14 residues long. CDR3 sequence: CAISETGQGGTIYF. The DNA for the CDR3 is TGTGCCATCAGTGAGACAGGACAGGGTGGCACCATATATTTT.

CDR3 sequence (DNA): TGTGCCAGCAGCTTAGCGTTCGGGGATACGCAGTATTTT. Its translation: CASSLAFGDTQYF. The chain combines TRBV7-2 with TRBJ2-3; D not resolved. CDR3 length: 13 residues. Trimming pared 0 bases from V and 6 bases from J, leaving 7 bases between. In germline, CDR1 is SGHTA, CDR2 FQGNSA.

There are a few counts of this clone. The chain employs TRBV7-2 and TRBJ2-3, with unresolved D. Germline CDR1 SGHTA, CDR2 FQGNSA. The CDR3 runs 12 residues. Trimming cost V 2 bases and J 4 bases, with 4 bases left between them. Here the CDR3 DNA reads TGTGCCAGCAGCTTACGCGCAGATACGCAGTATTTT. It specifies CASSLRADTQYF.

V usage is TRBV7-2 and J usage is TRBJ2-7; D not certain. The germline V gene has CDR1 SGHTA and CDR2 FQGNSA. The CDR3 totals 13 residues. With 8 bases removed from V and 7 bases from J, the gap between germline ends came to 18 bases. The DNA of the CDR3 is TGTGCCAGCCTCTCCAATCCCGGGCCAGAGCAGTACTTC. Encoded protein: CASLSNPGPEQYF.